This paragraph covers one T cell receptor beta chain sequence. The antigen it binds to is not known. The sample holds no much larger clone one base away, and base qualities are not on file. The listed sequencing device is Illumina HiSeq 2500. Quantitative 5'-RACE with molecular barcodes was the method used to prepare the TCR beta libraries. As for the original processing: A new computational method, built on a probabilistic model of VDJ rearrangement, was used to identify disease-linked TCR variants. TCRdb reprocessing: public reads trimmed at Q25 with fastp, clones called with MiXCR, in-frame beta chains kept. Rows matching on CDR3 protein sequence are summarized as one entry with the most common DNA and genes. These V and J calls derive from TCRdb rather than the authors' analysis. The sample profile shows 650,000 to 800,000 distinct CDR3 sequences; over 15% of them were found once. The ten largest clones take up over 15% of the sample.

The data belong to a study of CD8 T cells in ankylosing spondylitis (dated by TCRdb to the late 2010s). Study-wide context: The study set out to find disease-linked TCR variants by profiling T cell receptor beta repertoires in ankylosing spondylitis patients and healthy donors. In total, the full study cohort was made up of about 110 healthy donors and about two dozen ankylosing spondylitis patients. Samples of peripheral blood were taken, and for ankylosing spondylitis patients, synovial fluid was collected as well.

Results the study describes overall, beyond this receptor: The disease-linked clones had a CD8+ phenotype and were found at relatively low frequencies in peripheral blood. The disease-linked clones were reported to be significantly enriched in matched synovial fluid samples from ankylosing spondylitis patients. Some motif variants were previously reported in synovial fluid and blood of reactive arthritis patients, suggesting common disease-initiation mechanisms. Blood from ankylosing spondylitis patients appeared to be characterized by a TCR beta motif composed of roughly 8 highly homologous amino acid variants.

The CDR3 measures 14 amino acids from cysteine to phenylalanine. The entry retains the CDR3 DNA only, 42 bases that are in frame from base 1. Based on the germline V gene, the CDR1 and CDR2 sequences are SGHRS and YFSETQ. The trim is 3 bases for V and 3 bases for J, with a gap of 13 bases between the germline ends. Material: blood, either unsorted or a sorted T cell fraction (not recorded which). The receptor was derived from a male donor with ankylosing spondylitis. This receptor chain uses TRBV5-1 and TRBJ2-7; the D gene assignment is ambiguous. Here is the DNA: TGCGCCAGCAGCTCGCCATGGGAAAACTACGAGCAGTACTTC. It translates as CASSSPWENYEQYF.